The present TCR beta chain was sequenced within a study of Ad26.COV2.S vaccination and SARS-CoV-2 variants. Germline V gives CDR1 LGHNA, CDR2 YSLEER. The CDR3 has 16 amino acids. The V and J ends lost 0 bases and 10 bases, in that order; junction bases with no gene match: 9. Sequencing was performed with immunoSEQ multiplex PCR; in TCRdb, only in-frame clones are kept and a portion is missing. The data contain fewer than 400,000 clones, around nine tenths of them seen just once; the ten biggest clones take up approximately 3.7%. Treatment: roughly 20 received Ad26.COV2.S at low or high dose, single or two shots; five or six received placebo; per-sample allocation not given. On day 63 after the first injection, vaccine and placebo recipients gave samples.

The source of this sequence is a person between 18 and 60 years old who received the Ad26.COV2.S COVID-19 vaccine or a placebo. Sample: peripheral blood, taken in a trial of Ad26.COV2.S vaccine versus placebo. V gene TRBV4-3 combines with J gene TRBJ2-1, with 10 nucleotides matching TRBD2. In DNA, the CDR3 is TGCGCCAGCAGCCAAGATCAGAGCGGGGGGGCACGGGAGCAGTTCTTC. It codes for CASSQDQSGGAREQFF.